A single sample gave rise to the 10 T cell receptor beta chains below, sequenced in a study of TET2 disruption in CD19-targeted CAR T cells. Their antigen targets remain unknown. Treatment described: autologous CTL019 cells: CD19 CAR with 4-1BB and CD3 zeta domains. Produced via immunoSEQ multiplex PCR; TCRdb's table is partial and in-frame only. The sample holds around 27,000 clones. The input for sequencing was CD8- CAR+ T cells sorted from cultured blood T cells, taken for CD19 CAR T cell therapy. Documented subset: CD8-negative CAR-positive T cells from the infusion product. The receptors come from a man between 70 and 80 years old with chronic lymphocytic leukemia.

With regard to this clone: Read sequence stops 3 residues before the CDR3 end, and the germline J gene provides the missing end. The gene calls are TRBV10-1 and TRBJ1-2; D gene ambiguous. The CDR3 is made up of 15 amino acids. Germline V gene lookup returns CDR1 WNHNN and CDR2 SYGVQD (reference sequence). CDR3: CASSDPSWSYNDYTF. CDR3 bases read: TGCGCCAGCAGTGACCCTAGCTGGTCCTACAATGAC.

Judged by frequency, this clone is medium-sized. Read data end 3 residues before the CDR3 end; the end is taken from the germline J gene. V usage is TRBV29-1 and J usage is TRBJ1-2; TRBD1 matches at 7 bases. V was clipped by 7 bases and J by 5 bases; unmatched bases: 7. Germline CDR1 is SQVTM and CDR2 is ANQGSEA. CDR3 size: 12 residues. CDR3 bases read: TGCAGCGCGGGACAGCCTGTTTATGGC. This translates into CSAGQPVYG. The full CDR3 reads CSAGQPVYGYTF.

The covered CDR3 bases are TGTGCCAGCAGCTTGCAACAGTGGTCTCCCTACAATGAG. This sequence encodes CASSLQQWSPYNE. The full CDR3 is CASSLQQWSPYNEQFF. The chain recombines TRBV5-4 with TRBJ2-1; no definite D call. Read sequence stops 3 residues before the CDR3 end, and the germline J gene provides the missing end. Germline V lookup: CDR1 SGHNT, CDR2 YYREEE (reference sequence). This CDR3 is built from 16 residues. V shed 1 base and J shed 2 bases, with 13 bases lying between them.

Concerning this clone itself: The read halts 3 residues ahead of the CDR3 end, with the missing end drawn from the germline J gene. The V call is TRBV20-1, the J call TRBJ1-1; D unresolved. This CDR3 is 14 amino acids long. V was shortened by 6 bases and J by 1 base, with 15 bases between the two germline ends. The germline CDR1 and CDR2 sequences are DFQATT and SNEGSKA (reference sequence). The sequenced part of the CDR3 DNA is TGCAGTGCGTCACCCGCACCAGGGAACACTGAA. This encodes CSASPAPGNTE. The entire CDR3 is CSASPAPGNTEAFF.

Comments on this clone: The read is 3 residues too short to cover the CDR3 end, so that end is filled in from the germline J gene. The chain recombines TRBV6-1 with TRBJ2-2; 8 bases match TRBD1. The ends lost 4 bases at V and 2 bases at J; junction bases unmatched: 3. The germline gives CDR1 MNHNS, CDR2 SASEGT. CDR3 length: 15 residues. This CDR3 reads CASSAGQDNTGELFF. The sequenced CDR3 bases are TGTGCCAGCAGTGCGGGACAGGATAACACCGGGGAG.

A remark on this clone: The read falls 3 residues short of the CDR3 end, and the missing part is taken from the germline J gene. The rearrangement links TRBV4-1 to TRBJ2-3, with D perhaps matching TRBD1 (5 bases). Trimming took off 1 base at V and 6 bases at J, with 11 bases between the two ends. Germline V lookup: CDR1 MGHRA, CDR2 YSYEKL. This CDR3 has 14 residues. Partial CDR3 DNA: TGCGCCAGCAGCCAAGTTAGGGGTGGGGATACG. Translated: CASSQVRGGDT. The whole CDR3 sequence is CASSQVRGGDTQYF.

This clone is labeled medium-sized based on frequency. The read comes to an end 3 residues before the CDR3 does, leaving the germline J gene to fill in the end. V and J are TRBV5-1 and TRBJ2-2; TRBD1 matches 8 bases. Germline trimming cut 3 bases from V and 1 base from J; bases unmatched to any gene: 2. CDR3 length: 15 residues. The germline gives CDR1 SGHRS, CDR2 YFSETQ. The CDR3 bases that were read are TGCGCCAGCAGCTCAGACAGGGGGAACACCGGGGAG. Amino acids: CASSSDRGNTGE. The whole CDR3 region reads CASSSDRGNTGELFF.

About this clone itself: Read sequence stops 3 residues before the CDR3 end, and the germline J gene provides the missing end. The rearrangement uses TRBV7-3 and TRBJ2-3; 10 positions match TRBD2. J was trimmed by 2 bases and V by 5 bases; bases with no gene match: 1. Germline assignment: CDR1 SGHTA and CDR2 FQGTGA. This CDR3 comprises 14 residues. Incomplete CDR3 DNA: TGTGCCAGCAGCACTAGCGGGACCACAGATACG. This translates into CASSTSGTTDT. The whole CDR3 region reads CASSTSGTTDTQYF.

Regarding this clone: From the germline J gene comes the end of the CDR3, since the read stops 3 residues before it. The rearrangement uses TRBV19 and TRBJ2-4; TRBD2 matches 8 bases. The CDR3 runs to 15 residues. Germline V gene sequence: CDR1 LNHDA, CDR2 SQIVND (reference sequence). The CDR3: CASRAGGGRGETQYF. The DNA read from the CDR3 is TGTGCCAGTAGGGCCGGGGGGGGGCGCGGGGAGACT. The full variable domain, completed using reference TRBV19 and TRBJ2-4, is DGGITQSPKYLFRKEGQNVTLSCEQNLNHDAMYWYRQDPGQGLRLIYYSQIVNDFQKGDIAEGYSVSREKKESFPLTVTSAQKNPTAFYLCASRAGGGRGETQYFGAGTRLSVL.

Comments on this clone: The read ends 3 residues early relative to the CDR3; the germline J gene fills the gap. V is TRBV5-1 and J is TRBJ2-4; weak D call: TRBD2 (6 bases). Germline CDR1 is SGHRS and CDR2 is YFSETQ. This CDR3 is built from 14 residues. The part of the CDR3 DNA that was read is TGCGCCAGCAGCCCATTGGAGGGGTACTATGGT. Residues: CASSPLEGYYG. The entire CDR3 reads CASSPLEGYYGQYF.